Listed here are 6 T cell receptor beta chains from one sample, sequenced in a study of somatic mutations in cytotoxic T cells in rheumatoid arthritis. The table came from immunoSEQ multiplex PCR; TCRdb's copy has only in-frame clones and leaves some out. The sample consists of over 8,500 clones, around three quarters of them appearing once. The source material was CD8+ T cells sorted from blood. These receptors came from a man between 60 and 75 years old in good health.

By share of the sample, this clone is medium-sized (0.01 to 0.1%). The chain joins TRBV7-6 to TRBJ1-5, with D unresolved. CDR1 SGHVS and CDR2 FNYEAQ come from the germline V gene. CDR3 length: 15 amino acids. Trimming left V 3 bases short and J 5 bases short, with 14 bases between. As DNA, the CDR3 is TGTGCCAGCAGCTTGAGCGCCGGAGACTATCAGCCCCAGCATTTT. Translated: CASSLSAGDYQPQHF.

This sequence joins TRBV28 and TRBJ2-2, with TRBD1 identical over 7 bases. The CDR3 contains 18 residues. J lost 1 base, V lost 4 bases, and 12 bases had no gene match. Germline V CDR1 and CDR2: MDHEN, SYDVKM. The CDR3 protein is CASSSGQEAPGNTGELFF. In nucleotides, the CDR3 is TGTGCCAGCAGTTCCGGACAGGAAGCCCCAGGGAACACCGGGGAGCTGTTTTTT.

This clone was found a few times. The V and J genes are TRBV6-4 and TRBJ2-7; TRBD2 aligns across 8 bases. The junction had 10 bases not matched to a gene; V was cut back by 10 bases and J by 5 bases. CDR1 is MRHNA, CDR2 SNTAGT, per germline. The CDR3 contains 13 residues. The CDR3 DNA is TGTGCCACCGGGGGCGGGGGGCCGGACGAGCAGTACTTC. This gives the protein CATGGGGPDEQYF.

CDR3 nucleotide sequence: TGTGCCTGGAGTCTGGGACTAGCGGACAATGAGCAGTTCTTC. Translation: CAWSLGLADNEQFF. The chain links TRBV30 to TRBJ2-1; 11 bases line up with TRBD2. The CDR3 sequence is 14 residues long. V gave up 2 bases and J gave up 5 bases; unmatched junction bases: 2. The germline CDR1 and CDR2 sequences are GTSNPN and SVGIG (reference sequence).

The rearrangement joins TRBV7-2 to TRBJ2-7, with 10 bases that match TRBD1. This CDR3 is 16 amino acids long. The trim removed 5 bases at V and 2 bases at J, leaving 9 bases unmatched. Germline-derived CDR1 and CDR2 are SGHTA and FQGNSA. CDR3 bases: TGTGCCAGCAGCGAATTCGAGACAGGGGGCACCTACGAGCAGTACTTC. This gives the protein CASSEFETGGTYEQYF.

Within the sample, this clone is medium-sized. The chain combines TRBV5-5 with TRBJ2-7; perhaps TRBD2 as D (7 bases). Per the germline V gene, CDR1 is SGHKS and CDR2 is YYEKEE (reference sequence). Trimming removed 4 bases at V and 5 bases at J, with 13 bases between. This CDR3 spans 13 amino acids. This CDR3 is CASSHGGLDEQYF. The CDR3 bases are TGTGCCAGCAGCCACGGGGGGCTGGACGAGCAGTACTTC.